The 2 T cell receptor beta chains in this list originate from one sample, sequenced in a study of blood T cell repertoires in COVID-19. Profiling relied on immunoSEQ multiplex PCR, and the TCRdb table lists in-frame clones only, not all of them. Of just over 95,000 clones in the sample, roughly nine tenths are singletons; the top ten hold less than 2%. The sequenced sample consisted of peripheral blood. The receptors originated from a man in his 60s with acute or convalescent COVID-19.

The chain joins TRBV2 to TRBJ1-5, with a possible D match to TRBD1 (5 bases). The CDR3 length is 14 residues. Looked up from germline, CDR1 is SNHLY and CDR2 is FYNNEI. The germline V and J ends were trimmed by 5 bases and 5 bases, with 13 bases remaining between them. The CDR3 loop is CASSQNSRDQPQHF. DNA of the CDR3: TGTGCCAGCAGTCAAAACAGCAGGGATCAGCCCCAGCATTTT.

This sequence joins TRBV19 and TRBJ1-5; no reliable D call. The ends were cut back, 3 bases at V and 1 base at J, with 10 bases in the middle. This CDR3 comprises 15 residues. CDR1 is LNHDA and CDR2 is SQIVND in the germline V gene (reference sequence). CDR3 loop: CASSILGESNQPQHF. In nucleotides, the CDR3 is TGTGCCAGTAGTATCCTCGGGGAGAGCAATCAGCCCCAGCATTTT.